The 26 T cell receptor beta chains listed next were all sequenced from one sample in a study of T cell clusters in autoimmune cytopenias. TRB was amplified from roughly 250 ng of peripheral blood genomic DNA per sample. TRB rearrangements were amplified by touch-down multiplex PCR with mixed TRB-A/B primers. TCRdb derives one entry per CDR3 protein from the multiplex PCR reads, leaving out DNA. Its table lists some 6,200 distinct CDR3 sequences. A further study also used this sample, focusing on T cell repertoires in aging, cancer and after chemotherapy.

The sample comprised peripheral blood. The receptors were sampled from a human donor in good health.

According to its frequency, this clonotype is medium-sized. The gene calls are TRBV11-1 and TRBJ2-5; TCRdb's D call, TRBD1, is unchecked because there is no DNA. CDR1 and CDR2 (germline): SGHAT, FQDESV (reference sequence). The CDR3 has 14 residues. This CDR3 is CASSTGHLQETQYF.

In terms of frequency, this clonotype is medium-sized. V is TRBV19 and J is TRBJ2-1; TCRdb picks TRBD2, but there is no DNA to check that call. Germline CDR1 reads LNHDA; CDR2 reads SQIVND (reference sequence). CDR3 length: 14 residues. The CDR3 region is CASQGLAGAGGQFF.

The chain employs TRBV30 and TRBJ1-6. The CDR3 runs 14 residues. Looked up from germline, CDR1 is GTSNPN and CDR2 is SVGIG (reference sequence). The CDR3 region is CAWSGQDYNSPLHF.

The chain links TRBV6-5 to TRBJ1-1; TCRdb lists TRBD1, though no DNA is available to test this call. Germline assignment: CDR1 MNHEY and CDR2 SVGAGI. There are 18 residues in the CDR3. The CDR3 sequence: CASSYSVPGQGGNTEAFF.

This chain uses TRBV12-3 or TRBV12-4 with TRBJ2-2; the TRBD1 assignment by TCRdb is unverifiable without DNA. The CDR3 is 16 residues long. The CDR3: CASSGYRAGRAGELFF.

The genes are TRBV6-4 and TRBJ2-2; TCRdb's D gene call, TRBD1, goes unchecked for lack of DNA. Germline CDR1 MRHNA, CDR2 SNTAGT. The CDR3 loop spans 16 amino acids. CDR3 residues: CASSLSKTGSTGELFF.

By frequency, this clonotype is medium-sized (0.01 to 0.1%). The V and J genes are TRBV5-4 and TRBJ2-3. CDR1 and CDR2 (germline): SGHNT, YYREEE (reference sequence). The CDR3 consists of 14 residues. The CDR3 here is CASRWGGSTDTQYF. The full variable domain, rest sourced from reference TRBV5-4 and TRBJ2-3, is ETGVTQSPTHLIKTRGQQVTLRCSSQSGHNTVSWYQQALGQGPQFIFQYYREEENGRGNFPPRFSGLQFPNYSSELNVNALELDDSALYLCASRWGGSTDTQYFGPGTRLTVL.

The chain joins TRBV19 to TRBJ1-5. There are 15 residues in the CDR3. CDR1 is LNHDA and CDR2 is SQIVND in the germline V gene (reference sequence). This CDR3 reads CASSIDGRDNQPQHF.

The chain uses TRBV12-3 or TRBV12-4 and TRBJ2-5; without DNA, the TCRdb call of TRBD1 cannot be checked. The CDR3 length is 14 residues. CDR3 loop: CASSEREVKGTQYF.

This clonotype is labeled medium-sized (0.01 to 0.1%) based on frequency. This rearrangement joins TRBV19 to TRBJ2-2; the D call from TCRdb, TRBD2, cannot be confirmed without DNA. This CDR3 is 16 amino acids long. Germline lookup yields CDR1 LNHDA and CDR2 SQIVND (reference sequence). CDR3 loop: CASTKGTSGRGGELFF.

The CDR3 loop reads CASSPSATNEKLFF. This chain connects TRBV6-5 to TRBJ1-4. Germline V lookup: CDR1 MNHEY, CDR2 SVGAGI. The CDR3 length is 14 residues.

Measured by frequency, this clonotype is medium-sized. The chain is built from TRBV12-3 or TRBV12-4 and TRBJ2-7; the TCRdb call, TRBD2, lacks DNA for checking. This CDR3 is built from 15 residues. The CDR3 here is CASSLAGTLAYEQYF.

The CDR3 loop reads CASSYSGGQGASYEQYF. V usage is TRBV6-5 and J usage is TRBJ2-7; the TCRdb D gene call, TRBD1, has no DNA to confirm it. Per germline, CDR1 MNHEY and CDR2 SVGAGI. The CDR3 is 17 amino acids.

This rearrangement joins TRBV7-6 to TRBJ2-3; TCRdb outputs TRBD2, but without DNA this stays unchecked. CDR3 length: 16 amino acids. Per germline, CDR1 SGHVS and CDR2 FNYEAQ. This chain's CDR3 is CASSSDSGGAGDTQYF.

The V and J genes are TRBV6-5 and TRBJ2-2; TCRdb names TRBD2, which stays unverified in the absence of DNA. Germline CDR1 reads MNHEY; CDR2 reads SVGAGI. The CDR3 covers 17 residues. CDR3 residues: CASSWSGGAANTGELFF.

The chain couples TRBV20-1 to TRBJ2-1; TCRdb calls TRBD1, which cannot be checked without DNA. Germline CDR1 and CDR2: DFQATT and SNEGSKA (reference sequence). The CDR3 runs to 16 residues. The CDR3 sequence is CSAIIHQGSTYNEQFF.

The CDR3 loop is CASSRLAGNTDTQYF. This chain joins TRBV18 and TRBJ2-3; without DNA, the TCRdb call of TRBD2 cannot be checked. Germline V gene sequence: CDR1 KGHSH, CDR2 LQKENI. The CDR3 extends over 15 amino acids. Together with reference TRBV18 and TRBJ2-3, the CDR3 gives the full variable domain: NAGVMQNPRHLVRRRGQEARLRCSPMKGHSHVYWYRQLPEEGLKFMVYLQKENIIDESGMPKERFSAEFPKEGPSILRIQQVVRGDSAAYFCASSRLAGNTDTQYFGPGTRLTVL.

By frequency, this clonotype is medium-sized. This chain connects TRBV5-5 to TRBJ1-4; TCRdb reports TRBD1, a call that lacks DNA to check it against. CDR1 SGHKS and CDR2 YYEKEE come from the germline V gene (reference sequence). The length of the CDR3 is 15 residues. CDR3 region: CASSLPGPKNEKLFF.

This rearrangement joins TRBV13 to TRBJ2-3; without DNA, the TCRdb call of TRBD2 cannot be checked. The germline CDR1 and CDR2 sequences are PRHDT and FYEKMQ (reference sequence). CDR3 length: 16 amino acids. CDR3 in amino acids: CASSNRTSVSTDTQYF.

The rearrangement uses TRBV27 and TRBJ2-7; lacking DNA, the TRBD1 call made by TCRdb goes unchecked. Germline CDR1 is MNHEY and CDR2 is SMNVEV (reference sequence). This CDR3 has 15 amino acids. The CDR3 sequence: CASSRFDRLSYEQYF.

The V and J genes are TRBV6-1 and TRBJ1-2; TCRdb's D call of TRBD1 is untestable without DNA. This CDR3 spans 16 amino acids. Germline assignment: CDR1 MNHNS and CDR2 SASEGT. The CDR3 reads CASTEEGWSWGYGYTF.

The chain recombines TRBV30 with TRBJ1-5; there is no DNA to check the TCRdb D call of TRBD1. Germline V CDR1 and CDR2: GTSNPN, SVGIG (reference sequence). CDR3 length: 17 residues. This CDR3 reads CAWSADRGPYSNQPQHF.

Frequency places this clonotype as medium-sized. The CDR3 reads CASSEREEAYEQYF. The J gene is TRBJ2-7, the V gene TRBV6-1; checking the TCRdb D call of TRBD2 is not possible without DNA. Germline V gene sequence: CDR1 MNHNS, CDR2 SASEGT. This CDR3 is built from 14 residues.

CDR3 amino acids: CASSELVVETAEAFF. The V gene is TRBV6-1, the J gene TRBJ1-1. There are 15 residues in the CDR3. Germline values: CDR1 MNHNS, CDR2 SASEGT.

This clonotype is medium-sized by frequency. The chain uses TRBV15 and TRBJ1-1. The CDR3 is 14 residues long. Germline loops: CDR1 LNHNV, CDR2 YYDKDF (reference sequence). The chain's CDR3 is CATSRDRDYTEAFF. Supplemented by reference TRBV15 and TRBJ1-1, the full variable domain reads DAMVIQNPRYQVTQFGKPVTLSCSQTLNHNVMYWYQQKSSQAPKLLFHYYDKDFNNEADTPDNFQSRRPNTSFCFLDIRSPGLGDTAMYLCATSRDRDYTEAFFGQGTRLTVV.

Its frequency marks this clonotype as medium-sized (0.01 to 0.1%). The chain is built from TRBV19 and TRBJ1-4; TCRdb lists TRBD1, though no DNA is available to test this call. CDR1 and CDR2 from the germline V gene are LNHDA and SQIVND (reference sequence). The CDR3 length is 16 residues. The CDR3 reads CASSIVGGGGGEKLFF.